This passage covers 18 T cell receptor beta chains from one sample sequenced in a study of radiation and T cells in renal cell carcinoma. Time point defined: blood 2 weeks post-SBRT. Regarding treatment: 15 Gy SBRT to primary tumor, nephrectomy 4 weeks later. Some clones are missing from TCRdb's copy, which holds only in-frame ones; the method was immunoSEQ multiplex PCR. The sample lists some 120,000 clones, more than 70% seen once, with about 5% in the top ten. The specimen comprised blood, sampled from a patient whose treatment included radiotherapy and nephrectomy. The source is a woman aged 70-85 years with renal cell carcinoma.

This chain uses TRBV6-4 with TRBJ2-1, with a weak D call TRBD1 (5 bases). Germline-derived CDR1 and CDR2 are MRHNA and SNTAGT. With 0 bases removed from V and 6 bases from J, the gap between germline ends came to 9 bases. This CDR3 comprises 14 residues. CDR3 DNA: TGTGCCAGCAGTGACTCTAGGGGCGTCAATGAGCAGTTCTTC. It codes for CASSDSRGVNEQFF.

The gene calls are TRBV19 and TRBJ2-1; the match to TRBD2 covers 7 bases. The CDR3 runs to 15 residues. The V and J ends lost 4 bases and 0 bases, in that order; junction bases with no gene match: 3. Germline V gene data show CDR1 as LNHDA and CDR2 as SQIVND (reference sequence). CDR3 in DNA: TGTGCCAGTAGTACAGGACTAGGCTCCTACAATGAGCAGTTCTTC. Its translation: CASSTGLGSYNEQFF.

This CDR3 reads CASSQGTRLASLQETQYF. CDR3 nucleotide sequence: TGTGCCAGCAGCCAAGGGACCAGACTAGCATCACTCCAAGAGACCCAGTACTTC. The rearrangement joins TRBV4-2 to TRBJ2-5; 7 positions agree with TRBD2. Looked up from germline, CDR1 is LGHNA and CDR2 is YNFKEQ. V lost 1 base and J lost 1; bases outside the gene matches: 12. The CDR3 is 18 amino acids.

V is TRBV27 and J is TRBJ1-6; D may be TRBD1 (6 bases). Germline CDR1 MNHEY, CDR2 SMNVEV (reference sequence). V lost 8 bases and J 9 bases, leaving 14 bases between the germline ends. The CDR3 is made up of 13 amino acids. CDR3 in amino acids: CASSPIGGSPLHF. The CDR3 DNA reads as TGTGCCAGCTCCCCCATAGGGGGTTCACCCCTCCACTTT.

This chain connects TRBV19 to TRBJ1-2; 11 nucleotides agree with TRBD1. Trimming removed 3 bases from V and 7 bases from J; junction bases left unmatched: 7. CDR1 is LNHDA and CDR2 is SQIVND in the germline V gene (reference sequence). This CDR3 has 15 residues. CDR3 sequence (DNA): TGTGCCAGTAGTATCCCGGACAGGGGGCTGCGTGGCTACACCTTC. It specifies CASSIPDRGLRGYTF.

This sequence joins TRBV2 and TRBJ2-5; tentatively, D is TRBD1 or TRBD2 (6 bases each). The CDR3 runs 15 residues. Germline CDR1 is SNHLY and CDR2 is FYNNEI. V shed 3 bases and J shed 5 bases, with 16 bases lying between them. CDR3 bases: TGTGCCAGCAGTGACGGTGGGCAGGGGAGGGAGACCCAGTACTTC. Amino acid sequence: CASSDGGQGRETQYF.

This rearrangement joins TRBV6-5 to TRBJ1-2; 7 positions agree with TRBD1. Germline assignment: CDR1 MNHEY and CDR2 SVGAGI. With V trimmed by 6 bases and J by 5 bases, 9 bases remained unmatched. There are 14 residues in the CDR3. The CDR3 DNA sequence: TGTGCCAGCAGCCGTCTCGACAGGGAATATGGCTACACCTTC. As protein: CASSRLDREYGYTF.

The gene calls are TRBV19 and TRBJ1-6; 9 nucleotides agree with TRBD1. CDR1 and CDR2 (germline): LNHDA, SQIVND (reference sequence). Unmatched junction bases numbered 8, after V lost 5 bases and J lost 6 bases. This CDR3 spans 16 amino acids. The DNA for the CDR3 is TGTGCCAGTAGTGATTCGGGACAGGGAATTAATTCACCCCTCCACTTT. Protein product: CASSDSGQGINSPLHF.

This rearrangement joins TRBV5-1 to TRBJ2-7, with D hard to call. Germline loops: CDR1 SGHRS, CDR2 YFSETQ. The CDR3 is made up of 14 amino acids. Trimming cost V 2 bases and J 2 bases, with 11 bases left between them. The CDR3 sequence: CASSLTAAPYEQYF. CDR3 nucleotides: TGCGCCAGCAGCTTAACGGCAGCCCCCTACGAGCAGTACTTC.

The J gene is TRBJ2-3, the V gene TRBV4-3, with D perhaps TRBD2 (6 bases). The V end was cut by 1 base, the J end by 1 base, with 9 bases between. Germline V CDR1 and CDR2: LGHNA, YSLEER. There are 15 residues in the CDR3. The CDR3 protein is CASSQAPSGTDTQYF. Here the CDR3 DNA reads TGCGCCAGCAGCCAAGCCCCTAGCGGCACAGATACGCAGTATTTT.

The chain uses TRBV9 and TRBJ2-1, with 15 bases lining up with TRBD2. The CDR3 covers 17 residues. Germline V CDR1 and CDR2: SGDLS, YYNGEE. Trimming cost V 3 bases and J 6 bases; bases outside gene matches: 7. The CDR3 is CASSDIGLAGGINEQFF. The CDR3 DNA reads TGTGCCAGCAGCGACATCGGACTAGCGGGGGGGATCAATGAGCAGTTCTTC.

This clone has a handful of counts. This sequence joins TRBV27 and TRBJ2-1; 9 nucleotides match TRBD1. Trimming cost V 5 bases and J 2 bases; bases outside gene matches: 4. This CDR3 region has 15 residues. The V gene's germline CDR1 is MNHEY and CDR2 SMNVEV (reference sequence). Here the CDR3 reads CASSPTGGPYNEQFF. In DNA, the CDR3 is TGTGCCAGCAGTCCCACAGGGGGCCCCTACAATGAGCAGTTCTTC.

The J gene is TRBJ1-6, the V gene TRBV4-1; 7 bases fit TRBD1. The CDR3 is 21 residues long. J was trimmed by 0 bases and V by 1 base; bases with no gene match: 15. CDR1 is MGHRA and CDR2 is YSYEKL in the germline V gene. This CDR3 is CASSQGPRHPQGSSYNSPLHF. CDR3 nucleotides: TGCGCCAGCAGCCAAGGGCCCCGGCATCCACAGGGGAGCTCCTATAATTCACCCCTCCACTTT.

The sample holds a few counts of this clone. The genes are TRBV4-2 and TRBJ1-6, with TRBD1 as a possible D gene (6 bases). The germline V gene has CDR1 LGHNA and CDR2 YNFKEQ. V was clipped by 2 bases and J by 8 bases, with 10 bases between them. The CDR3 loop spans 14 amino acids. This chain's CDR3 is CASSQLAGDSPLHF. CDR3 DNA: TGTGCCAGCAGCCAACTGGCAGGGGATTCACCCCTCCACTTT.

The chain couples TRBV30 to TRBJ2-3; D may be TRBD1 or TRBD2 (5 bases each). Trimming pared 0 bases from V and 3 bases from J, leaving 10 bases between. The CDR3 has 14 residues. Germline CDR1 GTSNPN, CDR2 SVGIG (reference sequence). CDR3 sequence: CAWSVRGGTDTQYF. CDR3 DNA: TGTGCCTGGAGTGTACGTGGGGGAACAGATACGCAGTATTTT.

This clone was found once. This chain connects TRBV6-5 to TRBJ1-1, with D perhaps matching TRBD1 (6 bases). The germline V gene encodes CDR1 MNHEY and CDR2 SVGAGI. The CDR3 covers 14 residues. V lost 7 bases to trimming and J lost 0 bases, with 12 bases between them. The CDR3 DNA is TGTGCCAGCAACCCCGGACAGCTGAACACTGAAGCTTTCTTT. This codes for CASNPGQLNTEAFF.

This clone has a handful of counts. The chain joins TRBV20-1 to TRBJ1-1, with D unresolved. Germline values: CDR1 DFQATT, CDR2 SNEGSKA (reference sequence). Trimming shortened V by 6 bases and J by 2 bases, and 7 bases separated the two germline ends. CDR3 length: 11 amino acids. The CDR3 nucleotides read TGCAGTGCGGGCAGAAACACTGAAGCTTTCTTT. It translates to CSAGRNTEAFF.

This clone has only a few counts. CDR3 nucleotide sequence: TGTGCCTGGAGTACCGGGACAGGGTTCACTGAAGCTTTCTTT. It translates to CAWSTGTGFTEAFF. V gene TRBV30 combines with J gene TRBJ1-1, with 9 nucleotides matching TRBD1. Germline trimming cut 2 bases from V and 4 bases from J; bases unmatched to any gene: 5. The CDR3 covers 14 residues. The germline V gene encodes CDR1 GTSNPN and CDR2 SVGIG (reference sequence).